This TCR beta chain appears in the sequencing data of a study of blood T cell repertoires in COVID-19. Study background: COVID-19 samples, acute and convalescent, were from the United States, Italy and Spain. T cells, B-cell-depleted T cells, or PBMCs supplied cDNA or gDNA.

Per the authors' pipeline: Cell counts per sample came from amplifying reference gene primers. Sequencing was performed with immunoSEQ multiplex PCR; in TCRdb, only in-frame clones are kept and a portion is missing. The V and J calls and the clone size are those of that table, but D and trimming were determined from the DNA. Altogether roughly 54,000 clones are present, over 80% being singletons, with the ten largest covering roughly 7%. The sequence was obtained from a woman aged 60-70 years with active or convalescent COVID-19. Sequenced sample: peripheral blood.

CDR3: CATSAQYTDTQYF. CDR3 DNA: TGTGCCACCAGTGCTCAGTACACAGATACGCAGTATTTT. V usage is TRBV24-1 and J usage is TRBJ2-3; D is uncertain. V was pared by 5 bases and J by 2 bases, with 7 bases between. The CDR3 extends over 13 amino acids. The germline V gene encodes CDR1 KGHDR and CDR2 SFDVKD.